These T cell receptor beta chains were read from a single sample in a study of cytomegalovirus exposure and HLA in healthy donors. Generated by immunoSEQ multiplex PCR, the TCRdb table keeps only in-frame clones and is missing some. The table records some 80,000 clones, roughly 79% of them present only once. The sample taken for sequencing was PBMCs. The source of these receptors is a man aged 40-49 years in good health and CMV-seronegative. Each CDR3 is given with its conserved first and last residue. Fields, in order: D gene, J gene, V gene, clone size, CDR3 protein, CDR3 DNA. D genes are given only for firm matches. Clone size is stated in some rows and not others, as once, few, many or a class when expanded.

d_gene: .; j_gene: TRBJ1-4; v_gene: TRBV5-4; abundance: .; CDR3aa: CASSEQVSNEKLFF; CDR3nt: TGTGCCAGCAGCGAACAGGTCTCTAATGAAAAACTGTTTTTT
d_gene: .; j_gene: TRBJ1-6; v_gene: TRBV9; abundance: .; CDR3aa: CASSATDGYNSPLHF; CDR3nt: TGTGCCAGCAGCGCAACAGACGGTTATAATTCACCCCTCCACTTT
d_gene: .; j_gene: TRBJ2-7; v_gene: TRBV6-6; abundance: .; CDR3aa: CASNLEGRSYEQYF; CDR3nt: TGTGCCAGCAACCTGGAGGGCCGGTCCTACGAGCAGTACTTC
d_gene: .; j_gene: TRBJ1-5; v_gene: TRBV27; abundance: .; CDR3aa: CASSSGQPSRRNQPQHF; CDR3nt: TGTGCCAGCAGCAGTGGACAGCCTTCGCGGAGAAATCAGCCCCAGCATTTT
d_gene: .; j_gene: TRBJ1-5; v_gene: TRBV11-2; abundance: .; CDR3aa: CASSSDGFSNQPQHF; CDR3nt: TGTGCCAGCAGCAGCGACGGGTTTAGCAATCAGCCCCAGCATTTT
d_gene: .; j_gene: TRBJ2-5; v_gene: TRBV9; abundance: .; CDR3aa: CASSVRQGGGQETQYF; CDR3nt: TGTGCCAGCAGCGTTAGACAGGGCGGAGGGCAAGAGACCCAGTACTTC
d_gene: TRBD2; j_gene: TRBJ2-5; v_gene: TRBV2; abundance: .; CDR3aa: CASREGGVQETQYF; CDR3nt: TGTGCCAGCAGGGAGGGAGGGGTCCAAGAGACCCAGTACTTC
d_gene: .; j_gene: TRBJ2-1; v_gene: TRBV7-8; abundance: .; CDR3aa: CASSRDSSYNEQFF; CDR3nt: TGTGCCAGCAGCAGAGACAGCTCCTACAATGAGCAGTTCTTC
d_gene: .; j_gene: TRBJ2-7; v_gene: TRBV6-5; abundance: once; CDR3aa: CASPPQANSYEQYF; CDR3nt: TGTGCCAGCCCGCCACAGGCGAACTCCTACGAGCAGTACTTC
d_gene: TRBD1; j_gene: TRBJ1-2; v_gene: TRBV11-2; abundance: .; CDR3aa: CASSSTGRYGYTF; CDR3nt: TGTGCCAGCAGCTCGACAGGGCGCTATGGCTACACCTTC
d_gene: TRBD1; j_gene: TRBJ2-3; v_gene: TRBV5-1; abundance: .; CDR3aa: CASSLAGGIDTQYF; CDR3nt: TGCGCCAGCAGCTTGGCAGGGGGCATAGATACGCAGTATTTT
d_gene: .; j_gene: TRBJ2-5; v_gene: TRBV6-5; abundance: .; CDR3aa: CASSFGSLETQYF; CDR3nt: TGTGCCAGCAGTTTCGGGTCCTTGGAGACCCAGTACTTC
d_gene: .; j_gene: TRBJ2-2; v_gene: TRBV7-9; abundance: .; CDR3aa: CSSRPVRGIAGELFF; CDR3nt: TGTTCCAGCAGGCCCGTACGGGGGATCGCCGGGGAGCTGTTTTTT
d_gene: .; j_gene: TRBJ2-7; v_gene: TRBV28; abundance: .; CDR3aa: CASSLGAGLDEQYF; CDR3nt: TGTGCCAGCAGTTTGGGGGCAGGGCTAGACGAGCAGTACTTC
d_gene: .; j_gene: TRBJ1-2; v_gene: TRBV19; abundance: once; CDR3aa: CASSIGLKNYGYTF; CDR3nt: TGTGCCAGTAGTATAGGGCTCAAGAACTATGGCTACACCTTC
d_gene: TRBD2; j_gene: TRBJ2-1; v_gene: TRBV7-9; abundance: .; CDR3aa: CSSSLPSGSQDEQFF; CDR3nt: TGTTCCAGCAGCTTACCTAGCGGGAGTCAAGATGAGCAGTTCTTC
d_gene: .; j_gene: TRBJ2-1; v_gene: TRBV7-9; abundance: .; CDR3aa: CASSLAWGTGRVNEQFF; CDR3nt: TGTGCCAGCAGCTTAGCGTGGGGAACAGGGCGCGTGAATGAGCAGTTCTTC
d_gene: .; j_gene: TRBJ2-7; v_gene: TRBV9; abundance: few; CDR3aa: CASSVGVFSYEQYF; CDR3nt: TGTGCCAGCAGCGTAGGAGTTTTCTCCTACGAGCAGTACTTC
d_gene: .; j_gene: TRBJ2-2; v_gene: TRBV7-9; abundance: once; CDR3aa: CSSSLSPVNTGELFF; CDR3nt: TGTTCCAGCAGCTTGTCCCCTGTGAACACCGGGGAGCTGTTTTTT
d_gene: TRBD2; j_gene: TRBJ2-1; v_gene: TRBV4-2; abundance: .; CDR3aa: CASSQFRLAGEDEQFF; CDR3nt: TGTGCCAGCAGCCAATTCAGACTAGCGGGAGAGGATGAGCAGTTCTTC